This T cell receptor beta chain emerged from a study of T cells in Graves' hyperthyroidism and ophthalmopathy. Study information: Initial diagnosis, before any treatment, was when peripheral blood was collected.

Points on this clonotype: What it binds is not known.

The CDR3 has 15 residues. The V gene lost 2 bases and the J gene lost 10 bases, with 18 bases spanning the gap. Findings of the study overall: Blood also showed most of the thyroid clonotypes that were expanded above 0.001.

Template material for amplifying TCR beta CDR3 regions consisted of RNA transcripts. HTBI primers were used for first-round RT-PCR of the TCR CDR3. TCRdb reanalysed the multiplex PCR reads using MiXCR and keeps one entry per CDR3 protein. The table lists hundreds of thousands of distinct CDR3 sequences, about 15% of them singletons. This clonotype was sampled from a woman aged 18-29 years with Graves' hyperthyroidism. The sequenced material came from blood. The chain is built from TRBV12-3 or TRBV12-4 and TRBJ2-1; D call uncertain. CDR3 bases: TGTGCCAGCAGTTTAAGCTATTTCCCAACCCTAGAGCAGTTCTTC. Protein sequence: CASSLSYFPTLEQFF.